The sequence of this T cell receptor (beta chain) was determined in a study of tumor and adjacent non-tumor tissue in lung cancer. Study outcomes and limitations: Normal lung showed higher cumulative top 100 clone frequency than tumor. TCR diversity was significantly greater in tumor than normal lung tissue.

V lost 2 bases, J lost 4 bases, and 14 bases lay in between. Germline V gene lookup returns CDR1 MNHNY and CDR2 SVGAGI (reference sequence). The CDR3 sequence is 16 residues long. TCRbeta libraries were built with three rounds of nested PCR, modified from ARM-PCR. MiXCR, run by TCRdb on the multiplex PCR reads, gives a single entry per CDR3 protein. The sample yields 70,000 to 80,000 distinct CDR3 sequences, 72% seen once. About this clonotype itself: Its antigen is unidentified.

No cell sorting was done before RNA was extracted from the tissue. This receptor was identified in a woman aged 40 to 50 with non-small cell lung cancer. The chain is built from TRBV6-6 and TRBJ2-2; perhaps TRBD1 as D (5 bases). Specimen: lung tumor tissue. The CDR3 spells CASSYGAVESTGELFF. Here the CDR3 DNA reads TGTGCCAGCAGTTACGGGGCCGTAGAGAGCACCGGGGAGCTGTTTTTT.